A single TCR beta chain is shown here with its context. The data originate from a study of blood T cell repertoires in COVID-19. The CDR3 has 16 amino acids. V shed 4 bases, J shed 4 bases, and the junction held 11 bases outside the gene matches. Germline CDR1 is SGHDT and CDR2 is YYEEEE. Profiling relied on immunoSEQ multiplex PCR, and the TCRdb table lists in-frame clones only, not all of them. The repertoire holds 50,000 to 75,000 clones, more than 70% seen once, with around 6.1% in the top ten. The chain couples TRBV5-6 to TRBJ1-2, with 9 bases identical to TRBD1. The specimen sequenced was peripheral blood. The clonotype comes from a man aged 60-69 years with acute or convalescent COVID-19. The CDR3 here is CASSGQGQYMGYGYTF. In nucleotides, the CDR3 is TGTGCCAGCAGCGGACAGGGGCAATACATGGGCTATGGCTACACCTTC.